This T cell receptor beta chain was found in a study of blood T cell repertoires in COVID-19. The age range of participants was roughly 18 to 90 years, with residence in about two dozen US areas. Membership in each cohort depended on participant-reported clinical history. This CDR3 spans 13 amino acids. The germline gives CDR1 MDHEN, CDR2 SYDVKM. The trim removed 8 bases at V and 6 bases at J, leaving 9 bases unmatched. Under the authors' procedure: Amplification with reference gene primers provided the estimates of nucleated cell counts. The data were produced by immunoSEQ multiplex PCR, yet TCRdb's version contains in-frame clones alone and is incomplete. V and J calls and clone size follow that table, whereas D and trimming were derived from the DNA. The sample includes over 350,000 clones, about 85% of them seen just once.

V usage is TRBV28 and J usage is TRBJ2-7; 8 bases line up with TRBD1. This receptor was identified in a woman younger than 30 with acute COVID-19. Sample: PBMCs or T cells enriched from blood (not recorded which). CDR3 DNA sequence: TGTGCCAGCCGTGGACAGGGATGGGGCGAGCAGTACTTC. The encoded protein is CASRGQGWGEQYF.